The next 3 T cell receptor beta chains were all read from a single sample in a study of T cell responses to AZD1222 COVID-19 vaccine. TCRdb's copy holds only in-frame clones and misses some; the assay was immunoSEQ multiplex PCR. The repertoire consists of 250,000 to 300,000 clones, with about 94% occurring once and the leading ten covering about 0.5%. The source material was peripheral blood, sampled 28 days after the second AZD1222 dose. Receptors were obtained from an adult who received the AZD1222 COVID-19 vaccine.

J is TRBJ2-3 and V is TRBV5-4; 15 bases fit TRBD2. This CDR3 contains 18 residues. V was clipped by 2 bases and J by 4 bases; unmatched bases: 8. In germline, CDR1 is SGHNT, CDR2 YYREEE (reference sequence). The CDR3, as DNA: TGTGCCAGCAGCTTAACCCCGGGACTAGCGGGGGGTTCAGATACGCAGTATTTT. Translating gives CASSLTPGLAGGSDTQYF.

The chain uses TRBV6-5 and TRBJ2-1; 7 nucleotides align to TRBD1. Germline V gene sequence: CDR1 MNHEY, CDR2 SVGAGI. The CDR3 sequence is 15 residues long. After removal of 6 bases from V and 2 bases from J, the junction contained 7 bases not matched to a gene. The CDR3 here is CASRSTGSPYNEQFF. The DNA of the CDR3 is TGTGCCAGCAGATCGACAGGGAGCCCCTACAATGAGCAGTTCTTC.

The gene calls are TRBV19 and TRBJ2-1; D remains unclear. V gave up 1 base and J gave up 12 bases, with 7 bases separating them. Germline loops: CDR1 LNHDA, CDR2 SQIVND (reference sequence). The CDR3 has 11 amino acids. This CDR3 reads CASSIGLGQFF. Here the CDR3 DNA reads TGTGCCAGTAGTATAGGGCTAGGGCAGTTCTTC.